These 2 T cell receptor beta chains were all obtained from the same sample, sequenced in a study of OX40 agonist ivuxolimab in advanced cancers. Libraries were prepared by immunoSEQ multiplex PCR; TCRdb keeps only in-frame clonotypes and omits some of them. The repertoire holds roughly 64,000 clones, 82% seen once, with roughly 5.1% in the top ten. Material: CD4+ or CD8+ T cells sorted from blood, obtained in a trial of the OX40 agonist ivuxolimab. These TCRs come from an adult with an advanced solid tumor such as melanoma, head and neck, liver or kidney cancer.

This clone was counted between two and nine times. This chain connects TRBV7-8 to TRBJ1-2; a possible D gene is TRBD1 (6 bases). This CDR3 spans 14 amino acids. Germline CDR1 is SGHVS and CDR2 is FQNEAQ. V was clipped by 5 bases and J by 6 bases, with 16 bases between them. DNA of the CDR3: TGTGCCAGCAGCCCAACCGACAGGCGAGATGGCTACACCTTC. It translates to CASSPTDRRDGYTF. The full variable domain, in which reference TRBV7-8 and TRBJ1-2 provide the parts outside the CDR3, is GAGVSQSPRYKVAKRGQDVALRCDPISGHVSLFWYQQALGQGPEFLTYFQNEAQLDKSGLPSDRFFAERPEGSVSTLKIQRTQQEDSAVYLCASSPTDRRDGYTFGSGTRLTVV.

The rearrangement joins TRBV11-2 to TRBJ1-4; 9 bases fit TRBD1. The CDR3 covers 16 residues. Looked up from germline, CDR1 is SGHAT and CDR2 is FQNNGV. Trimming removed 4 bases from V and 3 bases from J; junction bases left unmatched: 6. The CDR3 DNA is TGTGCCAGCAGCTCAACAGGGGGCAGAGCTAATGAAAAACTGTTTTTT. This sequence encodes CASSSTGGRANEKLFF.